A single sample is the source of the 2 T cell receptor beta chains below, sequenced in a study of T cell repertoires in cytomegalovirus infection. Via MiXCR, TCRdb re-called the reads, giving one row per CDR3 protein. The sample has some 920,000 distinct CDR3 sequences, approximately 30% seen once. The antigens of these receptors remain unknown. The sequencing here drew on cultured CD8+ T cells from PBMCs, taken from culture after CMV antigen stimulation. The receptors originated from a human donor in good health (CMV status not recorded). Some clones in this sample may be carry-over from other donors' samples.

This clonotype was found a few times. The genes are TRBV7-9 and TRBJ2-7, with 9 bases matching TRBD1. With 5 bases clipped from V and 7 bases from J, the junction kept 12 bases outside the gene matches. Germline CDR1 SEHNR, CDR2 FQNEAQ (reference sequence). CDR3 length: 15 amino acids. CDR3 bases: TGTGCCAGCAGCCCCCCGGGACAGGGAGAGGAGGAGCAGTACTTC. Translating gives CASSPPGQGEEEQYF.

V is TRBV3-1 and J is TRBJ2-1, with 7 positions matching TRBD1. Germline values: CDR1 LGHDT, CDR2 YNNKEL (reference sequence). Germline trimming cut 4 bases from V and 7 bases from J; bases unmatched to any gene: 7. CDR3 length: 14 residues. Here the CDR3 reads CASSLRRDRNEQFF. DNA of the CDR3: TGTGCCAGCAGCCTACGCCGGGACAGAAATGAGCAGTTCTTC.